What follows describes a single TCR beta chain. Its antigen is undetermined. This CDR3 has 14 amino acids. Deletions cut 5 bases from V and 0 bases from J, with 12 bases between. The germline CDR1 and CDR2 sequences are GTSNPN and SVGIG (reference sequence). Clones were read by immunoSEQ multiplex PCR, and TCRdb kept only the in-frame ones, dropping some. The table includes more than 80,000 clones, over 75% detected once. The record originates from a study of OX40 agonist ivuxolimab in advanced cancers. Whole-study context: Two patients with cutaneous melanoma and one with hepatocellular carcinoma, three in total, showed partial responses. Study-wide results and limits: Low levels of normalized T-cell clonal expansion also appeared in some nonresponders.

The clonotype was recovered from an adult with an advanced solid tumor such as melanoma, head and neck, liver or kidney cancer. The chain carries TRBV30 and TRBJ2-3; possible D gene TRBD1, 7 bases. Sequenced material: CD4+ or CD8+ T cells sorted from blood, taken in a trial of the OX40 agonist ivuxolimab. The CDR3 loop reads CAWGPGGSTDTQYF. Here the CDR3 DNA reads TGTGCCTGGGGCCCAGGGGGGAGCACAGATACGCAGTATTTT.